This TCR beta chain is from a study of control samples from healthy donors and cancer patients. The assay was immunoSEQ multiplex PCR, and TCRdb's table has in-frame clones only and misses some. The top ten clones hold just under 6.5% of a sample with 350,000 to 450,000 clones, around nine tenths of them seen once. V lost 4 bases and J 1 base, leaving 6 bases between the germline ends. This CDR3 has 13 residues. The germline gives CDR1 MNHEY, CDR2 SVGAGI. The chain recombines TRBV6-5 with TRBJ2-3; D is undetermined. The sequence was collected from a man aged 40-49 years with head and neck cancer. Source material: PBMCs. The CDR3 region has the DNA TGTGCCAGCAGTTCGCCGGGCACAGATACGCAGTATTTT. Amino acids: CASSSPGTDTQYF.